This T cell receptor (beta chain) appears in the sequencing data of a study of tumor-infiltrating lymphocytes in localized non-small cell lung cancer. Study findings and constraints: TCRbeta sequencing showed higher T cell infiltration in tumors than uninvolved lung. Immunotypes IM1 and IM2 had similar TCR-derived T-cell fractions. Different pieces of the same tissue went to different assays, confounding technical variation with intratumor heterogeneity. Available tissue quantity limited TCR sequencing to a patient subset.

In regard to this clone: Its antigen is currently unknown.

The protocol was immunoSEQ multiplex PCR, while the TCRdb copy is restricted to in-frame clones and leaves out a portion. The data contain about 10,000 clones, around 86% of them singletons. Material: uninvolved lung tissue not adjacent to the tumor. This clonotype originated in a human donor with non-small cell lung cancer.

The CDR3 bases are TGTGCCAGCAGTCTCGGGGACAGGAATCAGCCCCAGCATTTT. As protein: CASSLGDRNQPQHF. The rearrangement links TRBV27 to TRBJ1-5, with 8 bases aligning to TRBD1. Germline V gene lookup returns CDR1 MNHEY and CDR2 SMNVEV (reference sequence). The CDR3 covers 14 residues. J lost 4 bases, V lost 5 bases, and 4 bases had no gene match.